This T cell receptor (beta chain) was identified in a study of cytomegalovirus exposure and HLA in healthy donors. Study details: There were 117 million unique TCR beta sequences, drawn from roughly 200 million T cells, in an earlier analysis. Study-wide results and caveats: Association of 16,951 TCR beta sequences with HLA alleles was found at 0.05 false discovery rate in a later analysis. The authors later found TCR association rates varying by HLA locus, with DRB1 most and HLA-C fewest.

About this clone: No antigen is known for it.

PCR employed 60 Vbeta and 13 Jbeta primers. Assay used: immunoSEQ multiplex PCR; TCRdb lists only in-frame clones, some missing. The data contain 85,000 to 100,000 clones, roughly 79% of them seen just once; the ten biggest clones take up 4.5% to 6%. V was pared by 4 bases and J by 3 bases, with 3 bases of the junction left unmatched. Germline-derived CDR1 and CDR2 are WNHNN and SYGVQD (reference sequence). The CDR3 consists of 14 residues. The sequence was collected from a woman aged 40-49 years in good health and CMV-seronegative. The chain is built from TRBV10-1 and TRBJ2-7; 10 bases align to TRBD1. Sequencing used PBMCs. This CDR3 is CASSAGQGYYEQYF. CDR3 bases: TGCGCCAGCAGTGCGGGACAGGGGTACTACGAGCAGTACTTC.